This T cell receptor (beta chain) was recovered during a study of blood T cell repertoires in COVID-19. Overall study context: Symptom resolution, clearance, or two negative PCRs marked the recovered donors of Cohort 3.

The protocol was immunoSEQ multiplex PCR, while the TCRdb copy is restricted to in-frame clones and leaves out a portion. The table shows under 150,000 clones, with nearly 85% occurring only once. The CDR3 contains 15 residues. The germline V gene encodes CDR1 KGHSH and CDR2 LQKENI. Trimming cost V 3 bases and J 5 bases, with 13 bases left between them. This TCR derives from a man aged 50 to 59 in a cohort exposed to, infected with or recovered from COVID-19 (not recorded which). The sequenced sample was PBMCs or T cells enriched from blood (not recorded which). V is TRBV18 and J is TRBJ1-4; no firm D call. The CDR3 DNA is TGTGCCAGCTCACCGGGCCAGGAACGAAATGAAAAACTGTTTTTT. Its translation is CASSPGQERNEKLFF.